This entry concerns a single TCR beta chain. Methods used by the authors: Reference gene primer amplification gave nucleated cell count estimates. The repertoire was sequenced with immunoSEQ multiplex PCR; TCRdb's copy has only in-frame clones and lacks some. V and J calls and clone size follow that table, whereas D and trimming were derived from the DNA. The sample lists 150,000 or so clones; roughly 80% were seen once. This record comes from a study of blood T cell repertoires in COVID-19. In the study overall: Samples of COVID-19 (acute and convalescent) were obtained from the United States, Italy and Spain. T cells, B-cell-depleted T cells, or PBMCs supplied cDNA or gDNA.

The cohort comprised adults aged 18 to 89 years residing in some 24 US areas. V was trimmed by 3 bases and J by 6 bases, leaving 15 bases between them. This CDR3 is 15 amino acids long. The germline CDR1 and CDR2 sequences are KGHSH and LQKENI. The rearrangement joins TRBV18 to TRBJ2-1, with D tentatively TRBD2 (5 bases). The sequence came from a man over 45 who had recovered from COVID-19. Sequencing was carried out using PBMCs or T cells enriched from blood (not recorded which). CDR3 amino acids: CASSPRTGTINEQFF. Written as DNA, the CDR3 is TGTGCCAGCTCACCCCGGACTGGTACTATCAATGAGCAGTTCTTC.